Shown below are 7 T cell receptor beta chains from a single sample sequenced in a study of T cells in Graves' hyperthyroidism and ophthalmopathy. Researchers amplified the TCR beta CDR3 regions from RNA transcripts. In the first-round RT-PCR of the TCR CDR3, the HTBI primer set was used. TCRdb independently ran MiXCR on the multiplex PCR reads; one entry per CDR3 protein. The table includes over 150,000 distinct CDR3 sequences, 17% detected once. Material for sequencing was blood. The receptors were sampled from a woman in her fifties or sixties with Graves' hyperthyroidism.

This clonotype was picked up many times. The DNA of the CDR3 is TGTGCCAGCAGCTTTAAGACAGGGCTAACTGAAGCTTTCTTT. It translates to CASSFKTGLTEAFF. The rearrangement joins TRBV7-9 to TRBJ1-1; TRBD1 aligns across 7 bases. Per the germline V gene, CDR1 is SEHNR and CDR2 is FQNEAQ (reference sequence). The CDR3 spans 14 residues. V shed 3 bases and J 5 bases; nucleotides not matched to a gene: 6. The full variable domain, its missing parts supplied by reference TRBV7-9 and TRBJ1-1, is DTGVSQNPRHKITKRGQNVTFRCDPISEHNRLYWYRQTLGQGPEFLTYFQNEAQLEKSRLLSDRFSAERPKGSFSTLEIQRTEQGDSAMYLCASSFKTGLTEAFFGQGTRLTVV.

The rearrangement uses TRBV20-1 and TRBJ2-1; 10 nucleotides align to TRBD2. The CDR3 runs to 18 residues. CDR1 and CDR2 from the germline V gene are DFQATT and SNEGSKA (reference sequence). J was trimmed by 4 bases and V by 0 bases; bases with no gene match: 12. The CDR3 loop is CSARDYSTTSGAYNEQFF. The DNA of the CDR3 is TGCAGTGCTAGAGATTATTCCACAACTAGCGGGGCTTACAATGAGCAGTTCTTC.

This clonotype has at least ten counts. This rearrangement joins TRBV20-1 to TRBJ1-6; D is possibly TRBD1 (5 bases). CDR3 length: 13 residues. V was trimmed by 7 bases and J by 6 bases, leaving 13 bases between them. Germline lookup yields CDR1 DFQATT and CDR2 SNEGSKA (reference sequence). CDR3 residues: CSGKRGVNSPLHF. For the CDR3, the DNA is TGCAGTGGGAAGAGGGGAGTTAATTCACCCCTCCACTTT.

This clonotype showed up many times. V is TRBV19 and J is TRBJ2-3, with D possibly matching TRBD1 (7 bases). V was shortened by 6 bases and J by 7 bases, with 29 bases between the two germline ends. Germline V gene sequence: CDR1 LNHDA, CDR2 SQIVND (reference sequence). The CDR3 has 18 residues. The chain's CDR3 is CASSPAPWDSGPEHTQYF. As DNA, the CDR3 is TGTGCCAGTAGCCCCGCACCTTGGGACAGCGGGCCTGAACATACGCAGTATTTT. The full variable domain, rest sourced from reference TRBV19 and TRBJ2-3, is DGGITQSPKYLFRKEGQNVTLSCEQNLNHDAMYWYRQDPGQGLRLIYYSQIVNDFQKGDIAEGYSVSREKKESFPLTVTSAQKNPTAFYLCASSPAPWDSGPEHTQYFGPGTRLTVL.

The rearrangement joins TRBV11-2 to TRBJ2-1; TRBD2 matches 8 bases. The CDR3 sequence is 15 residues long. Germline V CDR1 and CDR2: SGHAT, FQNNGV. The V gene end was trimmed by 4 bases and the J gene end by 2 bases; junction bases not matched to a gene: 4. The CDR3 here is CASSSPGGTYNEQFF. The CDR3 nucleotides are TGTGCCAGCAGCTCACCGGGAGGGACCTACAATGAGCAGTTCTTC.

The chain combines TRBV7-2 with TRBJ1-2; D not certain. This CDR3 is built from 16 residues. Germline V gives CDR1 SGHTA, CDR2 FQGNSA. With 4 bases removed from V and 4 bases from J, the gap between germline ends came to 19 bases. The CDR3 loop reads CASSSGEGSPVYGYTF. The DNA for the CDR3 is TGTGCCAGCAGCTCTGGGGAGGGCAGCCCCGTCTATGGCTACACCTTC. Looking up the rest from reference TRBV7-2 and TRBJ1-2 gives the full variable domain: GAGVSQSPSNKVTEKGKDVELRCDPISGHTALYWYRQSLGQGLEFLIYFQGNSAPDKSGLPSDRFSAERTGGSVSTLTIQRTQQEDSAVYLCASSSGEGSPVYGYTFGSGTRLTVV.

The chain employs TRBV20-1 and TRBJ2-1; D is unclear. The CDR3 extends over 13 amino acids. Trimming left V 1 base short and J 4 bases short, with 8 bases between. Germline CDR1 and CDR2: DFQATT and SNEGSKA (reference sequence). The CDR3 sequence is CSARARRYNEQFF. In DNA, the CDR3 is TGCAGTGCTAGAGCGCGAAGGTACAATGAGCAGTTCTTC.